These T cell receptor beta chains were read from a single sample in a study of identical twins. TCRdb recomputed calls from the 5' RACE reads with MiXCR, one row per CDR3 protein. In the table there are some 230,000 distinct CDR3 sequences, 6.5% to 8% of which are singletons. These data were likewise used in another study, on T cells expressing NK-cell markers.

What was sequenced was CD8+ T cells sorted from blood. The origin of the receptors is a woman under 30 in good health. Each CDR3 is given with its conserved first and last residue. A D gene is named only where the DNA matches it firmly. The listing skips clone size in some rows; elsewhere it reads once, few, many or a size class.

J gene | V gene | clone size | D gene | CDR3 protein | CDR3 DNA
TRBJ2-7 | TRBV11-1 | many | . | CASSTFGRDRSYEQYF | TGTGCCAGCAGCACCTTTGGGCGGGACCGCTCCTACGAGCAGTACTTC
TRBJ2-4 | TRBV6-2/TRBV6-3 | few | . | CASSYAAREAKNIQYF | TGTGCCAGCAGTTACGCCGCCCGGGAGGCCAAAAACATTCAGTACTTC
TRBJ2-7 | TRBV7-8 | few | . | CASSLRTATIPYEQYF | TGTGCCAGCAGCCTCCGGACAGCGACAATACCTTACGAGCAGTACTTC
TRBJ2-7 | TRBV20-1 | . | TRBD1 | CSARDYRTGGFEQYF | TGCAGTGCTAGAGACTACCGGACAGGGGGATTCGAGCAGTACTTC
TRBJ2-7 | TRBV11-2 | many | . | CASSLGSGMFEQYF | TGTGCCAGCAGCCTCGGCAGCGGTATGTTCGAGCAGTACTTC
TRBJ2-1 | TRBV5-6 | many | . | CASSFPGLDYEQFF | TGTGCCAGCAGCTTCCCAGGATTGGACTATGAGCAGTTCTTC
TRBJ2-4 | TRBV12-5 | . | . | CASGSPDWENIQYF | TGTGCTAGTGGTTCCCCGGATTGGGAAAACATTCAGTACTTC
TRBJ2-1 | TRBV5-6 | few | . | CASRPATYNEQFF | TGTGCCTCCAGACCCGCCACCTACAATGAGCAGTTCTTC
TRBJ2-4 | TRBV3-1 | many | . | CASSQSNENIQYF | TGTGCCAGCAGCCAATCTAACGAAAACATTCAGTACTTC
TRBJ2-1 | TRBV7-9 | few | . | CASGLGRGEQFF | TGTGCCAGCGGCCTCGGTCGGGGTGAGCAGTTCTTC
TRBJ2-7 | TRBV27 | many | . | CASSYSGNSYEQYF | TGTGCCAGCAGTTATAGCGGCAACTCCTACGAGCAGTACTTC
TRBJ2-7 | TRBV19 | . | TRBD2 | CASSTSPAGVYEQYF | TGTGCCAGTAGTACCTCCCCAGCGGGGGTCTACGAGCAGTACTTC
TRBJ1-1 | TRBV10-3 | many | TRBD1 | CAISESGDSNTEAFF | TGTGCCATCAGTGAGTCTGGGGACAGTAACACTGAAGCTTTCTTT
TRBJ2-7 | TRBV12-5 | . | . | CASGIRDEQYF | TGTGCTAGTGGGATCAGGGACGAGCAGTACTTC
TRBJ2-7 | TRBV6-5 | . | . | CASSYRRDYEQYF | TGTGCCAGCAGTTATCGCCGGGACTACGAGCAGTACTTC
TRBJ2-1 | TRBV11-2 | . | TRBD2 | CASSHYVGTSGSSNEQFF | TGTGCCAGCAGCCACTATGTGGGGACTAGCGGGAGTAGCAATGAGCAGTTCTTC
TRBJ2-2 | TRBV11-1 | many | . | CASSSGGTGELFF | TGTGCCAGCAGCTCCGGGGGAACCGGGGAGCTGTTTTTT
TRBJ2-7 | TRBV20-1 | few | . | CSASPGTYEQYF | TGCAGTGCTAGCCCGGGAACCTACGAGCAGTACTTC
TRBJ1-1 | TRBV13 | few | . | CASSEEQGTEAFF | TGTGCCAGCAGCGAAGAACAGGGAACTGAAGCTTTCTTT
TRBJ2-4 | TRBV11-1 | . | TRBD2 | CASSLIEVAGGASTKNIQYF | TGTGCCAGCAGCTTAATCGAGGTAGCGGGAGGGGCCTCGACCAAAAACATTCAGTACTTC
TRBJ1-6 | TRBV6-5 | . | . | CASSSLPRDLPMSLHF | TGTGCCAGCAGTTCCCTCCCCCGGGACCTCCCTATGTCCCTCCACTTT
TRBJ2-1 | TRBV18 | . | TRBD2 | CASPPEGTSGRPYNEQFF | TGTGCCAGCCCACCCGAAGGGACTAGCGGGCGCCCCTACAATGAGCAGTTCTTC
TRBJ1-1 | TRBV6-5 | many | . | CASSYPRGVRTEAFF | TGTGCCAGCAGTTACCCAAGGGGGGTACGGACTGAAGCTTTCTTT
TRBJ1-1 | TRBV7-9 | few | . | CASSTGSSAFF | TGTGCCAGCAGCACAGGGTCGTCAGCTTTCTTT
TRBJ2-5 | TRBV9 | many | TRBD2 | CASSVGGGQETQYF | TGTGCCAGCAGCGTAGGCGGGGGACAAGAGACCCAGTACTTC
TRBJ1-4 | TRBV2 | few | . | CASREARGRVRSTNEKLFF | TGTGCCAGCAGGGAAGCCAGGGGCCGCGTAAGGTCAACTAATGAAAAACTGTTTTTT
TRBJ2-7 | TRBV7-2 | few | TRBD2 | CASSPLAGVSYEQYF | TGTGCCAGCAGCCCCTTGGCGGGGGTGTCTTACGAGCAGTACTTC
TRBJ2-6 | TRBV15 | few | TRBD2 | CATSRDLPGGDSGANVLTF | TGTGCCACCAGCAGAGATCTGCCGGGAGGGGATTCTGGGGCCAACGTCCTGACTTTC
TRBJ1-6 | TRBV5-6 | . | . | CASSPVGSNSPLHF | TGTGCCAGCAGCCCGGTGGGGTCAAATTCACCCCTCCACTTT
TRBJ2-4 | TRBV9 | . | TRBD2 | CASSDSGGENIQYF | TGTGCCAGCAGCGACAGCGGGGGAGAAAACATTCAGTACTTC
TRBJ2-7 | TRBV20-1 | few | TRBD2 | CSATKGLAAIYEQYF | TGCAGTGCTACCAAGGGACTAGCGGCAATCTACGAGCAGTACTTC
TRBJ2-7 | TRBV9 | . | . | CASSVALDSYEQYF | TGTGCCAGCAGCGTAGCGTTGGATTCCTACGAGCAGTACTTC
TRBJ2-7 | TRBV7-9 | . | . | CASSTQIEQYF | TGTGCCAGCAGTACACAGATCGAGCAGTACTTC
TRBJ1-4 | TRBV9 | many | . | CASSPGGEKLFF | TGTGCCAGCAGCCCAGGTGGGGAAAAACTGTTTTTT
TRBJ2-2 | TRBV19 | few | . | CASGGRGTGELFF | TGTGCCAGTGGGGGTAGAGGCACCGGGGAGCTGTTTTTT
TRBJ1-1 | TRBV27 | many | . | CASRRLGTEAFF | TGTGCCAGCCGGCGTCTGGGCACTGAAGCTTTCTTT
TRBJ2-1 | TRBV29-1 | many | . | CSVVPGTIGNEQFF | TGCAGCGTCGTTCCAGGGACCATCGGGAATGAGCAGTTCTTC
TRBJ2-1 | TRBV4-3 | . | . | CASSPQTTPSSYNEQFF | TGCGCCAGCAGCCCCCAGACTACTCCGAGCTCCTACAATGAGCAGTTCTTC
TRBJ2-7 | TRBV4-3 | many | . | CASSQDSGALSYEQYF | TGCGCCAGCAGCCAAGATTCCGGGGCCCTCTCCTACGAGCAGTACTTC
TRBJ2-7 | TRBV29-1 | . | TRBD2 | CSVRPSGSEYEQYF | TGCAGCGTTCGGCCTAGCGGGAGTGAATACGAGCAGTACTTC
TRBJ2-7 | TRBV6-6 | few | TRBD1 | CATDRGGEQYF | TGTGCCACCGACAGGGGAGGCGAGCAGTACTTC
TRBJ2-1 | TRBV29-1 | . | . | CSVVLSGYNEQFF | TGCAGCGTTGTATTGTCTGGCTACAATGAGCAGTTCTTC
TRBJ1-1 | TRBV13 | few | . | CASSIDGRNTEAFF | TGTGCCAGCAGTATAGACGGTAGGAACACTGAAGCTTTCTTT
TRBJ2-1 | TRBV19 | few | TRBD2 | CASSIVLPLAGEEEQFF | TGTGCCAGTAGTATAGTTCTCCCACTAGCGGGGGAGGAGGAGCAGTTCTTC
TRBJ2-3 | TRBV10-3 | few | TRBD2 | CAITQRGAGEDTQYF | TGTGCCATCACCCAGCGGGGAGCGGGGGAAGATACGCAGTATTTT
TRBJ1-1 | TRBV7-2 | . | . | CASSLSNRAGTEAFF | TGTGCCAGCAGCTTATCTAACAGGGCTGGCACTGAAGCTTTCTTT
TRBJ1-1 | TRBV11-2 | . | . | CASSLEGSFRGRGTEAFF | TGTGCCAGCAGCTTAGAGGGATCGTTTCGGGGCCGCGGCACTGAAGCTTTCTTT
TRBJ1-2 | TRBV27 | many | . | CASRGPGGTRGYTF | TGTGCCAGCAGGGGGCCGGGTGGCACTAGAGGCTACACCTTC